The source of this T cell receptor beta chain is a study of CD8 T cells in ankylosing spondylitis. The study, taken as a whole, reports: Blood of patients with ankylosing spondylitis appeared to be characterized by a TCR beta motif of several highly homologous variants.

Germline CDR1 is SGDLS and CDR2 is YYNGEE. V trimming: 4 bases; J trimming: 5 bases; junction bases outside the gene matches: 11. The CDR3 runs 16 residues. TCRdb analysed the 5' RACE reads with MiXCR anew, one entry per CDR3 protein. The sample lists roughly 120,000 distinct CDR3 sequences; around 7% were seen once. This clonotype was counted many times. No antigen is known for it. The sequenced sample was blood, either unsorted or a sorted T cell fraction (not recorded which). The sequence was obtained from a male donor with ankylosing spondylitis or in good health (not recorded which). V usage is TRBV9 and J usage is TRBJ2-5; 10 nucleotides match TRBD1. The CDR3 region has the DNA TGTGCCAGCAGCCCAACGGGACAGGGGAGCAGGGAGACCCAGTACTTC. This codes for CASSPTGQGSRETQYF.